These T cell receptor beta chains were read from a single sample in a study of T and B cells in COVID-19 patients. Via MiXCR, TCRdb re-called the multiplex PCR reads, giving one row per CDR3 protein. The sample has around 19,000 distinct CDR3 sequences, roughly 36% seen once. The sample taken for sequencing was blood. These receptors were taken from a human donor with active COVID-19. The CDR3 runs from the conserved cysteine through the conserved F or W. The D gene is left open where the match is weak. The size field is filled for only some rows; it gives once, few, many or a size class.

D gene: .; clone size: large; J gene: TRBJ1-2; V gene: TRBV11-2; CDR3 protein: CASSLSSLQIYGYTF; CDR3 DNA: TGTGCCAGCAGCTTGAGTAGCTTACAAATCTATGGCTACACCTTC
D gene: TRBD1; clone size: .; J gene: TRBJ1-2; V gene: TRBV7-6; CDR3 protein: CASSLGQGSYGYTF; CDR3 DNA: TGTGCCAGCAGCTTAGGACAGGGAAGCTATGGCTACACCTTC
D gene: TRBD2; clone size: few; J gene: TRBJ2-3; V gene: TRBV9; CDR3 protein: CASSDLAGITDTQYF; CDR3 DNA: TGTGCCAGCAGCGACCTAGCGGGGATCACAGATACGCAGTATTTT
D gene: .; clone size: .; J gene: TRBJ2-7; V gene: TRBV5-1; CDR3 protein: CASSLNSGSYEQYF; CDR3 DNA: TGCGCCAGCAGCCTGAATTCCGGATCCTACGAGCAGTACTTC
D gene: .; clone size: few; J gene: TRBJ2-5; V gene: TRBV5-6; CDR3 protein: CASSPTDGYQETQYF; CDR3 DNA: TGTGCCAGCAGCCCAACGGACGGTTACCAAGAGACCCAGTACTTC
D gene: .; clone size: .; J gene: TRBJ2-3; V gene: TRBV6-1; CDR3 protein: CASSEADTTDTQYF; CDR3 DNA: TGTGCCAGCAGTGAAGCTGACACCACAGATACGCAGTATTTT
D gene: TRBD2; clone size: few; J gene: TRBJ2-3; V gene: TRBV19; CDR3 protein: CASSIGILAGAPEGTDTQYF; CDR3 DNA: TGTGCCAGTAGTATAGGTATACTAGCGGGGGCCCCAGAGGGCACAGATACGCAGTATTTT
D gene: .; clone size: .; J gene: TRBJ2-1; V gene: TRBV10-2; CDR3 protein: CASLYNEQFF; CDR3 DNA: TGCGCCAGCCTGTACAATGAGCAGTTCTTC
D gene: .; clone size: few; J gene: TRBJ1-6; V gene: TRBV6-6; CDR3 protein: CASSQTGSYNSPLHF; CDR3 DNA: TGTGCCAGCAGCCAGACAGGATCTTATAATTCACCCCTCCACTTT
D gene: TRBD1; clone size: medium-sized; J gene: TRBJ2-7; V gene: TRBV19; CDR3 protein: CASSRSTGEPQYF; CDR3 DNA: TGTGCCAGTAGTAGATCCACAGGGGAGCCGCAGTACTTC
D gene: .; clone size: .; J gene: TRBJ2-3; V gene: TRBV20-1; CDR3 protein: CSAQGGTDTQYF; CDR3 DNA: TGCAGTGCTCAGGGGGGAACAGATACGCAGTATTTT
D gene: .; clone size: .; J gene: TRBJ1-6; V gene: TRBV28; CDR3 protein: CASSPHRDNSPLHF; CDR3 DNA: TGTGCCAGCAGTCCACACAGGGACAATTCACCCCTCCACTTT
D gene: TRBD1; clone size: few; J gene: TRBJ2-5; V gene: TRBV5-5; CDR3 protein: CASSLGEGRGRGETQYF; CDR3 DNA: TGTGCCAGCAGCTTGGGGGAAGGCAGGGGGCGAGGGGAGACCCAGTACTTC
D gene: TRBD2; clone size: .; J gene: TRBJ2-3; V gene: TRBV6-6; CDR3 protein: CASRERGTDTQYF; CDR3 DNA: TGTGCCAGCAGGGAGCGGGGTACAGATACGCAGTATTTT
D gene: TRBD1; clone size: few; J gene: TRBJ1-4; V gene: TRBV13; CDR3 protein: CASSLVRGAGEKLFF; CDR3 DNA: TGTGCCAGCAGCTTAGTCAGGGGGGCCGGTGAAAAACTGTTTTTT
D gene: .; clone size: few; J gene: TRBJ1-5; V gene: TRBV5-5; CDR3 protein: CASSQLTGEFEPQHF; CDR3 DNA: TGTGCCAGCAGTCAATTGACGGGGGAATTCGAGCCCCAGCATTTT
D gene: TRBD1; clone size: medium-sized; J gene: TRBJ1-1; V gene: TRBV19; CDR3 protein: CATGTGGPEAFF; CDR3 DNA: TGTGCCACCGGGACAGGGGGCCCTGAAGCTTTCTTT
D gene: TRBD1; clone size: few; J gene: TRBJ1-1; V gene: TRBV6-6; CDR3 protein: CASSTGGLNTEAFF; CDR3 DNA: TGTGCCAGCAGCACAGGGGGCTTGAACACTGAAGCTTTCTTT
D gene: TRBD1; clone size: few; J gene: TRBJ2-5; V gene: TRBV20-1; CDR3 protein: CSAHDNRGPQETQYF; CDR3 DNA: TGCAGTGCACACGACAACAGGGGACCTCAAGAGACCCAGTACTTC
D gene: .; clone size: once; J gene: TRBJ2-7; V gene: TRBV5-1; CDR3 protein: CASTTPGGEEQYF; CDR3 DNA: TGCGCCAGCACCACGCCCGGGGGTGAAGAGCAGTACTTC
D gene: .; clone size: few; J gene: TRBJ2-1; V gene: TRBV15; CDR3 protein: CATSRDGRKSYNEQFF; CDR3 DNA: TGTGCCACCAGCCGAGATGGCAGGAAGTCCTACAATGAGCAGTTCTTC
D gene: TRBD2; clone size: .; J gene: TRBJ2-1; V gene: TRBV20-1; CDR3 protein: CSASGGRSYNEQFF; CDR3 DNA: TGCAGTGCCTCGGGGGGGCGCTCCTACAATGAGCAGTTCTTC